This TCR beta chain was documented in a study of radiation and T cells in renal cell carcinoma. Across the study: Nephrectomy followed 15 Gy stereotactic body radiation by 4 weeks.

V shed 5 bases and J shed 6 bases, with 20 bases lying between them. Per the germline V gene, CDR1 is SGHVS and CDR2 is FQNEAQ. The CDR3 is 16 residues long. Generated by immunoSEQ multiplex PCR, the TCRdb table keeps only in-frame clones and is missing some. Of approximately 51,000 clones listed, 75% to 85% are singletons. Described time point: baseline pretreatment blood. Regarding treatment: 15 Gy SBRT to primary tumor, nephrectomy 4 weeks later. Radiation-treated patients gave blood at baseline, week 2 and week 4. This sample comprised blood, obtained from a patient whose treatment included radiotherapy and nephrectomy. This clonotype was sampled from a woman in her 70s with renal cell carcinoma. J is TRBJ1-5 and V is TRBV7-8; D may be TRBD1 (5 bases). In DNA, the CDR3 is TGTGCCAGCAGCCTAGGACACCCAGGATGGGGTCAGCCCCAGCATTTT. The encoded protein is CASSLGHPGWGQPQHF.